This entry is about one T cell receptor (beta chain). This sample was taken from a study of T-cell memory formation after mild COVID-19. In the study overall: TCR clusters were mostly donor specific.

CDR1 and CDR2 from the germline V gene are LGHNA and YNFKEQ. V lost 1 base and J 4 bases, leaving 11 bases between the germline ends. The CDR3 sequence is 14 residues long. Amplification by 5'RACE using constant-segment primers produced TCR alpha and TCR beta cDNA libraries that carried sample barcodes and UMIs. TCRdb reprocessed the 5' RACE reads via MiXCR and lists one record per CDR3 protein. The repertoire holds around 420,000 distinct CDR3 sequences, with approximately 24% as singletons. The rearrangement links TRBV4-2 to TRBJ2-7; D remains ambiguous. The source material was PBMCs or a T cell subset sorted from them (not recorded which). This clonotype originated in an adult woman who had mild COVID-19 (a few samples of this study predate the infection). Cell type and time point are not known. In DNA, the CDR3 is TGTGCCAGCAGCCAAGTGAGACAAGATTACGAGCAGTACTTC. Translation gives CASSQVRQDYEQYF.